These 21 T cell receptor beta chains were all obtained from the same sample, sequenced in a study of T cells after yellow fever vaccination (dated by TCRdb to between 2017 and 2020). The method was 5' RACE. The sequencer listed for this sample is Illumina HiSeq 2500. TCRdb trimmed the raw reads at Q25, called clones with MiXCR and kept productive beta chains. Rows are unified per CDR3 protein, each entry keeping the most common DNA and genes. For this sample there are some 110,000 distinct CDR3 sequences; 6.5% to 9% appear just once. The ten largest clones represent 25% of the sample. The treatment or condition label on this specimen signifies: live attenuated yellow fever vaccine strain. The sequencing here drew on CD8+ T cells sorted from PBMCs, taken 45 days after the yellow fever booster vaccination. The receptors shown here come from a man aged 30 to 39 who received the YFV17D yellow fever vaccine.

Many counts were recorded for this clonotype. The chain has TRBV28 and TRBJ2-3; TRBD1 aligns across 7 bases. The CDR3 is 17 residues long. Trimming cost V 1 base and J 0 bases; bases outside gene matches: 7. Germline loops: CDR1 MDHEN, CDR2 SYDVKM. The CDR3 DNA is TGTGCCAGCAGTTTATCGACAGGGCAGGTTAGCACAGATACGCAGTATTTT. Amino acids: CASSLSTGQVSTDTQYF.

This clonotype appeared a few times. V usage is TRBV5-1 and J usage is TRBJ1-1; TRBD1 matches at 9 bases. There are 16 residues in the CDR3. V lost 1 base and J lost 0; bases outside the gene matches: 4. CDR1 SGHRS and CDR2 YFSETQ come from the germline V gene. In DNA, the CDR3 is TGCGCCAGCAGCTTGACGACAGGGGGGATGAACACTGAAGCTTTCTTT. Translating gives CASSLTTGGMNTEAFF.

This clonotype was recorded many times. The rearrangement joins TRBV12-5 to TRBJ2-7; tentative D call: TRBD1 (6 bases). V was shortened by 7 bases and J by 3 bases, with 16 bases between the two germline ends. The germline CDR1 and CDR2 sequences are LGHNT and FRNRAP. The CDR3 covers 14 residues. This chain's CDR3 is CASALDRQYYEQYF. For the CDR3, the DNA is TGTGCTAGTGCCCTGGACAGACAATACTACGAGCAGTACTTC.

This clonotype was picked up a small number of times. This chain uses TRBV7-9 with TRBJ2-7, with no clear D. Germline V gives CDR1 SEHNR, CDR2 FQNEAQ (reference sequence). V shed 7 bases and J shed 0 bases, with 10 bases lying between them. The CDR3 totals 13 residues. CDR3 region: CASTTHSSYEQYF. The DNA of the CDR3 is TGTGCCAGCACCACACATAGCTCCTACGAGCAGTACTTC.

This clonotype was seen many times. The V gene is TRBV7-9, the J gene TRBJ2-1; no definite D call. This CDR3 is 13 amino acids long. Germline CDR1 SEHNR, CDR2 FQNEAQ (reference sequence). CDR3 region: CVLVGVDYNEQFF. The CDR3 DNA reads TGTGTACTTGTCGGTGTGGACTACAATGAGCAGTTCTTC.

This clonotype was detected many times. The rearrangement uses TRBV2 and TRBJ2-2; 7 bases match TRBD2. J lost 3 bases, V lost 8 bases, and 0 bases had no gene match. This CDR3 contains 12 residues. Looked up from germline, CDR1 is SNHLY and CDR2 is FYNNEI. The CDR3 DNA sequence: TGTGCCAGCCTAGCGGACACCGGGGAGCTGTTTTTT. This gives the protein CASLADTGELFF.

This clonotype was seen a handful of times. The genes are TRBV29-1 and TRBJ2-5; 9 bases fit TRBD2. The V gene's germline CDR1 is SQVTM and CDR2 ANQGSEA. J lost 2 bases, V lost 7 bases, and 8 bases had no gene match. The CDR3 covers 14 residues. In DNA, the CDR3 is TGCAGCGGTGTTAGCGGGAGCCAACAAGAGACCCAGTACTTC. Translating it yields CSGVSGSQQETQYF.

There are many counts of this clonotype. This rearrangement joins TRBV9 to TRBJ1-4; D unclear. Trimming took 0 bases from V and 0 from J, leaving 9 bases between them. This CDR3 is 16 amino acids long. From germline, CDR1 is SGDLS and CDR2 YYNGEE. In DNA, the CDR3 is TGTGCCAGCAGCGTAGAGATGGCTACAACTAATGAAAAACTGTTTTTT. It is translated as CASSVEMATTNEKLFF.

This clonotype was seen more than once but under ten times. Relative to the germline gene, one junction end is altered; a read error may explain this. This chain links TRBV3-1 with TRBJ2-7; possible D gene TRBD2, 5 bases. The CDR3 runs to 15 residues. Germline V gene data show CDR1 as LGHDT and CDR2 as YNNKEL (reference sequence). The CDR3 reads CASCQGWTSIYEQYF. The CDR3 DNA is TGTGCCAGCTGCCAAGGGTGGACTTCCATTTACGAGCAGTACTTC.

This clonotype was detected many times. This chain uses TRBV12-3 or TRBV12-4 with TRBJ1-1; D gene uncertain. The CDR3 has 12 residues. V was trimmed by 10 bases and J by 6 bases, leaving 15 bases between them. The CDR3 coding sequence is TGTGCCACCTCAGACCTAGCCTCTGAAGCTTTCTTT. This codes for CATSDLASEAFF.

This clonotype was seen at least ten times. This chain joins TRBV20-1 and TRBJ2-1; D uncertain. The germline V gene encodes CDR1 DFQATT and CDR2 SNEGSKA (reference sequence). This CDR3 spans 15 amino acids. V shed 3 bases and J shed 0 bases, with 12 bases lying between them. The CDR3 sequence: CSASNLGSSYNEQFF. CDR3 coding DNA: TGCAGTGCTAGTAACCTAGGCAGCTCCTACAATGAGCAGTTCTTC.

This clonotype has ten or more counts. The chain combines TRBV7-9 with TRBJ1-1, with a possible D match to TRBD1 (5 bases). The CDR3 is 13 amino acids. Germline CDR1 is SEHNR and CDR2 is FQNEAQ (reference sequence). V was clipped by 8 bases and J by 1 base, with 11 bases between them. CDR3 sequence: CASLGQPNTEAFF. As DNA, the CDR3 is TGTGCCAGCCTGGGGCAGCCGAACACTGAAGCTTTCTTT. Filled out from reference TRBV7-9 and TRBJ1-1, the complete variable domain reads DTGVSQNPRHKITKRGQNVTFRCDPISEHNRLYWYRQTLGQGPEFLTYFQNEAQLEKSRLLSDRFSAERPKGSFSTLEIQRTEQGDSAMYLCASLGQPNTEAFFGQGTRLTVV.

This clonotype showed up just a few times. The chain uses TRBV3-1 and TRBJ2-7; D might be TRBD2 (5 bases). CDR3 length equals 14 residues. V gave up 5 bases and J gave up 0 bases, with 11 bases separating them. Germline V lookup: CDR1 LGHDT, CDR2 YNNKEL (reference sequence). The CDR3 DNA reads TGTGCCAGCAGCTCGTCCGGGATCTCCTACGAGCAGTACTTC. Its translation: CASSSSGISYEQYF.

This clonotype appeared a few times. This chain links TRBV6-5 with TRBJ2-7; perhaps TRBD1 as D (6 bases). This CDR3 spans 17 amino acids. Germline V CDR1 and CDR2: MNHEY, SVGAGI. Deletions cut 0 bases from V and 5 bases from J, with 20 bases between. The CDR3 region is CASSYSRYLGQVDEQYF. CDR3 sequence (DNA): TGTGCCAGCAGTTACTCGAGATATCTGGGACAAGTGGACGAGCAGTACTTC.

This clonotype was observed at least ten times. The J gene is TRBJ2-5, the V gene TRBV25-1; 7 bases are shared with TRBD2. With 7 bases clipped from V and 7 bases from J, the junction kept 30 bases outside the gene matches. The CDR3 contains 20 residues. In germline, CDR1 is MGHDK, CDR2 SYGVNS. DNA of the CDR3: TGTGCCAGCACTGGGGATGGGGGGAATGAGGCGGGAGAGTCGATAGGGACCCAGTACTTC. As protein: CASTGDGGNEAGESIGTQYF.

In its sample, this clonotype was seen many times. V is TRBV6-1 and J is TRBJ2-7; D uncertain. V lost 5 bases, J lost 4 bases, and 12 bases lay in between. Germline V gives CDR1 MNHNS, CDR2 SASEGT. This CDR3 contains 13 residues. The CDR3: CASSNTLGYEQYF. The DNA of the CDR3 is TGTGCCAGCAGTAATACCCTGGGTTACGAGCAGTACTTC.

This clonotype was detected a few times. The chain uses TRBV7-6 and TRBJ2-1; TRBD2 matches 14 bases. CDR3 length: 18 amino acids. Per the germline V gene, CDR1 is SGHVS and CDR2 is FNYEAQ. J gave up 1 base and V 5 bases, and 7 bases lay outside the gene matches. As DNA, the CDR3 is TGTGCCAGCAGCGTGGGACTAGCGGGAGAACTGTCCTACAATGAGCAGTTCTTC. It yields the protein CASSVGLAGELSYNEQFF.

This clonotype was seen ten or more times. This chain uses TRBV6-5 with TRBJ2-3, with D perhaps TRBD2 (6 bases). This CDR3 has 15 residues. The germline V gene encodes CDR1 MNHEY and CDR2 SVGAGI. V lost 0 bases to trimming and J lost 3 bases, with 10 bases between them. CDR3 in DNA: TGTGCCAGCAGTTACTCGGGGGGATCGACAGATACGCAGTATTTT. It codes for CASSYSGGSTDTQYF.

This clonotype was detected many times. The rearrangement uses TRBV9 and TRBJ2-3; 8 nucleotides agree with TRBD2. This CDR3 region has 15 residues. The germline V gene encodes CDR1 SGDLS and CDR2 YYNGEE. Trimming removed 4 bases from V and 1 base from J; junction bases left unmatched: 5. CDR3 coding DNA: TGTGCCAGCAGCCCGAGCGGGAGAGGCACAGATACGCAGTATTTT. Protein product: CASSPSGRGTDTQYF.

V gene TRBV12-3 or TRBV12-4 combines with J gene TRBJ2-1; D call uncertain. CDR3 length: 13 residues. V lost 1 base to trimming and J lost 8 bases, with 9 bases between them. CDR3 region: CASSLGTLDEQFF. The CDR3 nucleotides read TGTGCCAGCAGTTTAGGGACGCTGGATGAGCAGTTCTTC.

This clonotype was found a few times. The CDR3 loop is CASSLPTKVGTEAFF. The DNA for the CDR3 is TGTGCCAGCAGTTTACCCACGAAAGTGGGCACTGAAGCTTTCTTT. The chain joins TRBV27 to TRBJ1-1; D ambiguous. Germline lookup yields CDR1 MNHEY and CDR2 SMNVEV (reference sequence). CDR3 length equals 15 residues. V was pared by 2 bases and J by 4 bases, with 14 bases between.